This record concerns one T cell receptor beta chain sequence. Antigen unknown. TCRdb re-analysed the 5' RACE reads in MiXCR, keeping a single row per CDR3 protein. The sample records about 310,000 distinct CDR3 sequences, about 16% being singletons. Germline CDR1 and CDR2: LGHDT and YNNKEL (reference sequence). V was clipped by 2 bases and J by 5 bases, with 5 bases between them. This CDR3 is built from 12 residues. The record originates from a study of T-cell memory formation after mild COVID-19. Study conclusions and caveats: Later expanders leaned toward CD4+, whereas clones contracting from day 15 to 85 were balanced CD4/CD8.

The chain joins TRBV3-1 to TRBJ2-3; D call uncertain. Source material: PBMCs or a T cell subset sorted from them (not recorded which). The clonotype originates from a man aged 18 to 30 who had mild COVID-19 (a few samples of this study predate the infection). Cell type and time point are not known. The DNA for the CDR3 is TGTGCCAGCAGCCAATTATTAGATACGCAGTATTTT. It yields the protein CASSQLLDTQYF.